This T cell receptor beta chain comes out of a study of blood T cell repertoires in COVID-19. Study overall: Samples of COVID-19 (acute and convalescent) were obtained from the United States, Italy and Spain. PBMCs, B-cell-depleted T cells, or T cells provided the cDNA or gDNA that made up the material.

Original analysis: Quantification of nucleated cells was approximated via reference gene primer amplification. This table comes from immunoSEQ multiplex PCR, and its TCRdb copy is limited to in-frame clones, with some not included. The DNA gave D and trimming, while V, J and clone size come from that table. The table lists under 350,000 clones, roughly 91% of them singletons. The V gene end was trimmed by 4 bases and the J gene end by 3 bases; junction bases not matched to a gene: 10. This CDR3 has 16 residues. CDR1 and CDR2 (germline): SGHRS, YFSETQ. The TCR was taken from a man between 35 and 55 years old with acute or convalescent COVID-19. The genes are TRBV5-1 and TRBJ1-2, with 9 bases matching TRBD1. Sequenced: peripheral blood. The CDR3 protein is CASSPGQGAQYYGYTF. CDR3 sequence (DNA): TGCGCCAGCAGCCCGGGACAGGGTGCCCAATACTATGGCTACACCTTC.